The present T cell receptor beta chain was sequenced within a study of T cell changes during pregnancy in multiple sclerosis. The method was immunoSEQ multiplex PCR; TCRdb's version includes in-frame clones alone and lacks a portion of them. The data contain approximately 48,000 clones, 92% of them singletons. Germline V gene sequence: CDR1 LGHNA, CDR2 YSLEER. The CDR3 has 15 residues. Trimming pared 1 base from V and 4 bases from J, leaving 14 bases between. Sequencing used CD4+ T cells from peripheral blood mononuclear cells, obtained after pregnancy. The V and J genes are TRBV4-3 and TRBJ2-7, with TRBD1 as a possible D gene (6 bases). The TCR originated in a female donor with multiple sclerosis, enrolled in a pregnancy study. CDR3 in amino acids: CASSQVWSGEYEQYF. CDR3 in DNA: TGCGCCAGCAGCCAAGTTTGGTCAGGGGAATACGAGCAGTACTTC.